A selection of T cell receptor beta chains follows, all from one sample in a study of blood T cell repertoires in COVID-19. Profiled with immunoSEQ multiplex PCR; TCRdb holds only in-frame clones, not every one. The sample includes around 32,000 clones, roughly 85% seen only once; the top ten take 5% to 6.5%. Sequenced material: peripheral blood. The receptor source for this set is a woman of 80 years or more with active or convalescent COVID-19. Each CDR3 is given with its conserved first and last residue. Each record gives: CDR3 DNA, CDR3 protein, J gene, V gene, clone size, D gene. A D gene is named only where the DNA matches it firmly. A clone size is listed for some rows: how often the clone was seen (once, few, many), or a class if it is expanded.

CDR3nt: TGTGCCAGCAGCGTAGGACTAGCGGTCGGGGTTGGGGAGCAGTTCTTC
CDR3aa: CASSVGLAVGVGEQFF
j_gene: TRBJ2-1
v_gene: TRBV9
abundance: -
d_gene: TRBD2

CDR3nt: TGTGCCAGCTCACCACTCGGGATCTCTGGAAACACCATATATTTT
CDR3aa: CASSPLGISGNTIYF
j_gene: TRBJ1-3
v_gene: TRBV18
abundance: -
d_gene: -

CDR3nt: TGTGCCAGCTCACCATTTTCGACGGGGAACACTGAAGCTTTCTTT
CDR3aa: CASSPFSTGNTEAFF
j_gene: TRBJ1-1
v_gene: TRBV18
abundance: -
d_gene: -

CDR3nt: TGTGCCAGCAGTTACGGCCAGGGTCCCGGGGAGCTGTTTTTT
CDR3aa: CASSYGQGPGELFF
j_gene: TRBJ2-2
v_gene: TRBV6-5
abundance: -
d_gene: -

CDR3nt: TGTGCCATCAGTGGGACAGGTAATGAGCAGTTCTTC
CDR3aa: CAISGTGNEQFF
j_gene: TRBJ2-1
v_gene: TRBV10-3
abundance: -
d_gene: TRBD1

CDR3nt: TGCGCCAGCAGCTTGGCTCGAACTGCGGACACATTCTACGAGCAGTACTTC
CDR3aa: CASSLARTADTFYEQYF
j_gene: TRBJ2-7
v_gene: TRBV5-1
abundance: -
d_gene: -

CDR3nt: TGCGCCAGCAGCAACCGAGCGGGGGGCTCCGCGGGGGAGACCCAGTACTTC
CDR3aa: CASSNRAGGSAGETQYF
j_gene: TRBJ2-5
v_gene: TRBV5-1
abundance: -
d_gene: TRBD2

CDR3nt: TGTGCCAGCAGGGTCAGGGTTTTAACAGATACGCAGTATTTT
CDR3aa: CASRVRVLTDTQYF
j_gene: TRBJ2-3
v_gene: TRBV2
abundance: few
d_gene: -

CDR3nt: TGTGCCAGCAGCTTAGGCGGCAGGGCTTATGAAAAACTGTTTTTT
CDR3aa: CASSLGGRAYEKLFF
j_gene: TRBJ1-4
v_gene: TRBV13
abundance: -
d_gene: -

CDR3nt: TGTGCCAGCAGCACTTGGGGGACAGCTGATAGCAATCAGCCCCAGCATTTT
CDR3aa: CASSTWGTADSNQPQHF
j_gene: TRBJ1-5
v_gene: TRBV7-9
abundance: once
d_gene: TRBD1

CDR3nt: TGTGCCAGCAGTGAGGACAGGGCCACTGAAGCTTTCTTT
CDR3aa: CASSEDRATEAFF
j_gene: TRBJ1-1
v_gene: TRBV12-3/TRBV12-4
abundance: -
d_gene: TRBD1

CDR3nt: TGTGCCAGCAGTCGGGACAGGGTCTCTGGAAACACCATATATTTT
CDR3aa: CASSRDRVSGNTIYF
j_gene: TRBJ1-3
v_gene: TRBV2
abundance: -
d_gene: TRBD1

CDR3nt: TGTGCCAGCAGCCCCGCGGGGGGTACCGGGGAGCTGTTTTTT
CDR3aa: CASSPAGGTGELFF
j_gene: TRBJ2-2
v_gene: TRBV5-6
abundance: -
d_gene: TRBD2

CDR3nt: TGTGCCAGCAGCGGAGCCGGGCGGGGCACAGATACGCAGTATTTT
CDR3aa: CASSGAGRGTDTQYF
j_gene: TRBJ2-3
v_gene: TRBV5-8
abundance: -
d_gene: -

CDR3nt: TGTGCCAGCAGCTCACAACAGGGGCTACACTATGGCTACACCTTC
CDR3aa: CASSSQQGLHYGYTF
j_gene: TRBJ1-2
v_gene: TRBV3-1/TRBV3-2
abundance: -
d_gene: TRBD1

CDR3nt: TGCGCCAGCAGCCAAGCAGGGGTAGGAACCGGGGAGCTGTTTTTT
CDR3aa: CASSQAGVGTGELFF
j_gene: TRBJ2-2
v_gene: TRBV4-1
abundance: -
d_gene: -

CDR3nt: TGTGCCAGCAGCTCCCGGGAACCTAGCACAGATACGCAGTATTTT
CDR3aa: CASSSREPSTDTQYF
j_gene: TRBJ2-3
v_gene: TRBV7-9
abundance: medium-sized
d_gene: -

CDR3nt: TGTGCCACCAGCAGAGAGGGGCTAGCGGGAGTTGGGGCCAACGTCCTGACTTTC
CDR3aa: CATSREGLAGVGANVLTF
j_gene: TRBJ2-6
v_gene: TRBV15
abundance: -
d_gene: TRBD2

CDR3nt: TGTGCCAGCAGTGCGTCGGAGGGGGGGAAGAAAGATACGCAGTATTTT
CDR3aa: CASSASEGGKKDTQYF
j_gene: TRBJ2-3
v_gene: TRBV2
abundance: -
d_gene: -

CDR3nt: TGTGCCAGCAGCACAGGGGCAGGAAACACCATATATTTT
CDR3aa: CASSTGAGNTIYF
j_gene: TRBJ1-3
v_gene: TRBV14
abundance: -
d_gene: TRBD1

CDR3nt: TGTGCCAGCAGCTGGGCATTACCCAATGAGCAGTTCTTC
CDR3aa: CASSWALPNEQFF
j_gene: TRBJ2-1
v_gene: TRBV11-2
abundance: -
d_gene: -

CDR3nt: TGTGCCAGTAGTATCAGATCGACAGGGGTAGGGCAGCCCCAGCATTTT
CDR3aa: CASSIRSTGVGQPQHF
j_gene: TRBJ1-5
v_gene: TRBV19
abundance: -
d_gene: TRBD1